The 32 T cell receptor beta chains reported below all come from one sample, sequenced in a study of graft-versus-host responses after intestinal transplantation. Only in-frame clones appear in the TCRdb table, and some are missing; sequencing was by immunoSEQ multiplex PCR. The table lists 6,500 to 9,000 clones, approximately 93% of them singletons. The sequences come from PBMCs, collected 11 days after intestinal transplantation. All receptors derive from a human patient who received an intestinal transplant, so some T cells may come from the graft donor.

The chain employs TRBV18 and TRBJ1-2, with D hard to call. CDR1 is KGHSH and CDR2 is LQKENI in the germline V gene. The ends were cut back, 3 bases at V and 7 bases at J, with 9 bases in the middle. The CDR3 is made up of 12 amino acids. CDR3 sequence: CASSPYVPGYTF. The CDR3 nucleotides read TGTGCCAGCTCACCCTATGTTCCTGGCTACACCTTC.

The rearrangement links TRBV11-2 to TRBJ1-4; no reliable D call. CDR1 SGHAT and CDR2 FQNNGV come from the germline V gene. CDR3 size: 13 residues. Trimming cost V 1 base and J 11 bases, with 11 bases left between them. For the CDR3, the DNA is TGTGCCAGCAGCTTAGGATGGGGAGATAAACTGTTTTTT. It encodes CASSLGWGDKLFF.

J is TRBJ1-5 and V is TRBV19; weak D call: TRBD1 (6 bases). Germline V lookup: CDR1 LNHDA, CDR2 SQIVND (reference sequence). This CDR3 spans 15 amino acids. The ends were cut back, 6 bases at V and 3 bases at J, with 15 bases in the middle. CDR3 DNA: TGTGCCAGTAGGAAGACAGGTGACTCCAATCAGCCCCAGCATTTT. Its translation is CASRKTGDSNQPQHF.

The table lists this clone with a count of one. The chain employs TRBV7-6 and TRBJ1-4; 7 bases fit TRBD1. The V and J ends lost 2 bases and 10 bases, in that order; junction bases with no gene match: 13. CDR3 size: 16 residues. The germline V gene has CDR1 SGHVS and CDR2 FNYEAQ. CDR3 loop: CASSLPQGGNFGKLFF. In DNA form, the CDR3 reads TGTGCCAGCAGCTTACCTCAGGGGGGAAATTTCGGAAAACTGTTTTTT.

The chain recombines TRBV6-1 with TRBJ2-3; TRBD2 might be the D (6 bases). Germline values: CDR1 MNHNS, CDR2 SASEGT. The CDR3 loop spans 14 amino acids. V lost 8 bases and J lost 1, with 13 bases in between. CDR3: CASGRIAGTDTQYF. DNA for the CDR3: TGTGCCAGCGGTCGAATAGCGGGCACAGATACGCAGTATTTT.

The chain links TRBV7-6 to TRBJ1-2, with 9 bases lining up with TRBD1. The CDR3 is made up of 16 amino acids. The germline gives CDR1 SGHVS, CDR2 FNYEAQ. With V trimmed by 1 base and J by 3 bases, 6 bases remained unmatched. CDR3 protein: CASSLVTGGAYYGYTF. CDR3 sequence (DNA): TGTGCCAGCAGCTTAGTAACAGGGGGCGCCTACTATGGCTACACCTTC.

V gene TRBV5-1 combines with J gene TRBJ2-1; 7 bases fit TRBD2. This CDR3 comprises 16 residues. The germline CDR1 and CDR2 sequences are SGHRS and YFSETQ. Trimming cost V 1 base and J 0 bases; bases outside gene matches: 4. CDR3 DNA: TGCGCCAGCAGCTTGCCAGGCGGGGGCTCCTACAATGAGCAGTTCTTC. Protein sequence: CASSLPGGGSYNEQFF.

The chain has TRBV4-1 and TRBJ2-1; TRBD2 agrees at 7 bases. With 0 bases clipped from V and 12 bases from J, the junction kept 20 bases outside the gene matches. The CDR3 runs 18 residues. The germline CDR1 and CDR2 sequences are MGHRA and YSYEKL. The DNA for the CDR3 is TGCGCCAGCAGCCAAGATCTCCTCACTAGCTTTCTGGGGAGGGGGCAGTTCTTC. This encodes CASSQDLLTSFLGRGQFF.

This chain connects TRBV11-2 to TRBJ1-2, with D tentatively TRBD1 (5 bases). In germline, CDR1 is SGHAT, CDR2 FQNNGV. This CDR3 spans 14 amino acids. V lost 4 bases and J lost 8, with 17 bases in between. CDR3 sequence: CASSWDRDSGGYTF. The CDR3 DNA reads TGTGCCAGCAGCTGGGACCGGGACTCTGGGGGCTACACCTTC.

CDR3: CAWGHMNTEAFF. DNA of the CDR3: TGTGCCTGGGGACACATGAACACTGAAGCTTTCTTT. The chain carries TRBV30 and TRBJ1-1, with D possibly being TRBD1 (5 bases). The V and J ends lost 5 bases and 0 bases respectively, with 7 bases between them. Per germline, CDR1 GTSNPN and CDR2 SVGIG (reference sequence). This CDR3 contains 12 residues. Full variable domain (outside the CDR3, taken from reference TRBV30 and TRBJ1-1): SQTIHQWPATLVQPVGSPLSLECTVEGTSNPNLYWYRQAAGRGLQLLFYSVGIGQISSEVPQNLSASRPQDRQFILSSKKLLLSDSGFYLCAWGHMNTEAFFGQGTRLTVV.

V is TRBV29-1 and J is TRBJ2-3, with TRBD2 matching 16 bases. The CDR3 totals 16 residues. Unmatched junction bases numbered 6, after V lost 6 bases and J lost 3 bases. Germline V gene lookup returns CDR1 SQVTM and CDR2 ANQGSEA. The DNA for the CDR3 is TGCAGCGTCGGGACTAGCGGGGGGGCCCGGACAGATACGCAGTATTTT. It translates to CSVGTSGGARTDTQYF.

This chain uses TRBV4-2 with TRBJ2-6; a weak D match, TRBD2 (6 bases). The CDR3 has 17 residues. Trimming removed 4 bases at V and 0 bases at J, with 13 bases between. Germline V gene data show CDR1 as LGHNA and CDR2 as YNFKEQ. Here the CDR3 DNA reads TGTGCCAGCAGCCTCACGGGGAGGTACTCTGGGGCCAACGTCCTGACTTTC. It yields the protein CASSLTGRYSGANVLTF.

V is TRBV4-3 and J is TRBJ2-5; the match to TRBD1 covers 10 bases. Germline V lookup: CDR1 LGHNA, CDR2 YSLEER. The V gene end was trimmed by 3 bases and the J gene end by 5 bases; junction bases not matched to a gene: 3. The CDR3 consists of 14 residues. This CDR3 is CASSQDRGWETQYF. In DNA form, the CDR3 reads TGCGCCAGCAGCCAGGACAGGGGGTGGGAGACCCAGTACTTC.

The chain uses TRBV19 and TRBJ2-7, with a weak D call TRBD1 (6 bases). Germline CDR1 is LNHDA and CDR2 is SQIVND (reference sequence). This CDR3 contains 18 residues. The V gene lost 1 base and the J gene lost 0 bases, with 19 bases spanning the gap. The DNA of the CDR3 is TGTGCCAGTAGTATAGTCTTTGGGATCGGGGACACCTCCTACGAGCAGTACTTC. Its translation: CASSIVFGIGDTSYEQYF.

The chain uses TRBV4-1 and TRBJ1-3, with D unclear. The CDR3 sequence is 17 residues long. With 4 bases removed from V and 2 bases from J, the gap between germline ends came to 18 bases. CDR1 is MGHRA, CDR2 YSYEKL, per germline. In DNA form, the CDR3 reads TGCGCCAGCAGCCCCCCGGTTAATTCAGGCCCTGGAAACACCATATATTTT. Its protein is CASSPPVNSGPGNTIYF.

V is TRBV7-9 and J is TRBJ1-4; no clear D. The CDR3 sequence is 14 residues long. Trimming cost V 4 bases and J 5 bases, with 11 bases left between them. Germline-derived CDR1 and CDR2 are SEHNR and FQNEAQ (reference sequence). The CDR3 sequence is CASSSPAGNEKLFF. DNA of the CDR3: TGTGCCAGCAGCTCCCCGGCGGGGAATGAAAAACTGTTTTTT.

CDR3: CASSAVDTTDTQYF. CDR3 DNA sequence: TGTGCCAGCAGCGCCGTGGACACCACAGATACGCAGTATTTT. V and J are TRBV9 and TRBJ2-3, with D perhaps TRBD1 (5 bases). The ends were cut back, 3 bases at V and 2 bases at J, with 10 bases in the middle. Looked up from germline, CDR1 is SGDLS and CDR2 is YYNGEE. CDR3 length: 14 amino acids.

The CDR3 coding sequence is TGTGCCAGCGGGGTAAGGGGGCGCGGCACTGAAGCTTTCTTT. Amino acids: CASGVRGRGTEAFF. The chain recombines TRBV25-1 with TRBJ1-1; 7 nucleotides line up with TRBD1. V lost 8 bases to trimming and J lost 4 bases; unmatched junction nucleotides: 10. There are 14 residues in the CDR3. Germline V gene data show CDR1 as MGHDK and CDR2 as SYGVNS.

The gene calls are TRBV28 and TRBJ2-5; D might be TRBD1 (5 bases). CDR1 MDHEN and CDR2 SYDVKM come from the germline V gene. The CDR3 spans 13 residues. With 3 bases removed from V and 3 bases from J, the gap between germline ends came to 8 bases. Here the CDR3 DNA reads TGTGCCAGCAGTTTGGGCAGGGAAGAGACCCAGTACTTC. Translation: CASSLGREETQYF.

The J gene is TRBJ2-3, the V gene TRBV7-9, with D perhaps matching TRBD2 (6 bases). Germline V gives CDR1 SEHNR, CDR2 FQNEAQ (reference sequence). This CDR3 comprises 13 residues. The V end was cut by 5 bases, the J end by 1 base, with 7 bases between. The CDR3 loop reads CASSRGGTDTQYF. CDR3 coding DNA: TGTGCCAGCAGCCGCGGGGGCACAGATACGCAGTATTTT.

The sample holds one count of this clone. The chain is built from TRBV9 and TRBJ1-2; 7 bases match TRBD1. The CDR3 has 15 amino acids. CDR1 is SGDLS and CDR2 is YYNGEE in the germline V gene. The J segment lost 4 bases and the V segment lost 4 bases, leaving 10 bases of the junction unmatched. The DNA for the CDR3 is TGTGCCAGCAGCTTACGACAGGGATCGGCCTATGGCTACACCTTC. This sequence encodes CASSLRQGSAYGYTF.

V usage is TRBV10-1 and J usage is TRBJ2-1, with D tentatively TRBD1 (5 bases). This CDR3 has 13 amino acids. Germline V CDR1 and CDR2: WNHNN, SYGVQD (reference sequence). The V end was cut by 4 bases, the J end by 3 bases, with 7 bases between. The DNA of the CDR3 is TGCGCCAGCAGTGCAGGGCGCTACAATGAGCAGTTCTTC. It yields the protein CASSAGRYNEQFF.

The rearrangement links TRBV7-8 to TRBJ2-5; a weak D match, TRBD2 (5 bases). Trimming took 1 base from V and 5 from J, leaving 23 bases between them. Germline V gene data show CDR1 as SGHVS and CDR2 as FQNEAQ. The CDR3 is made up of 18 amino acids. The CDR3 region is CASSLGGSWQVGRETQYF. DNA for the CDR3: TGTGCCAGCAGCTTAGGAGGGTCGTGGCAGGTCGGCCGGGAGACCCAGTACTTC.

The chain joins TRBV7-6 to TRBJ1-5; D is unresolved. V lost 1 base, J lost 5 bases, and 12 bases lay in between. CDR3 length equals 15 residues. From germline, CDR1 is SGHVS and CDR2 FNYEAQ. The CDR3 nucleotides read TGTGCCAGCAGCTTAGATTCCCGGAGGGATCAGCCCCAGCATTTT. Translated, it gives CASSLDSRRDQPQHF.

The J gene is TRBJ1-2, the V gene TRBV16; D unresolved. Germline V gives CDR1 KGHSY, CDR2 FQNENV. The CDR3 loop spans 12 amino acids. V was shortened by 2 bases and J by 14 bases, with 15 bases between the two germline ends. This CDR3 reads CASSQPGGPLTF. CDR3 coding DNA: TGTGCCAGCAGCCAACCCGGAGGGCCCTTGACCTTC.

The genes are TRBV11-3 and TRBJ2-1, with 9 bases lining up with TRBD2. This CDR3 has 15 amino acids. V was clipped by 5 bases and J by 5 bases; unmatched bases: 7. In germline, CDR1 is SGHNT, CDR2 YENEEA. The CDR3 region is CASSNRGGGNNEQFF. The DNA for the CDR3 is TGTGCCAGCAGCAACCGCGGGGGGGGAAACAATGAGCAGTTCTTC.

This chain uses TRBV7-8 with TRBJ2-7, with 12 nucleotides matching TRBD2. The germline V gene has CDR1 SGHVS and CDR2 FQNEAQ. Unmatched junction bases numbered 8, after V lost 3 bases and J lost 5 bases. The CDR3 contains 16 residues. The CDR3 DNA is TGTGCCAGCAGCTTCTTTTCTAGCGGGGGGGGAAACGAGCAGTACTTC. Translated, it gives CASSFFSSGGGNEQYF.

The chain employs TRBV18 and TRBJ1-6; TRBD1 is a possible D gene (5 bases). This CDR3 region has 16 residues. Germline CDR1 and CDR2: KGHSH and LQKENI. V lost 5 bases, J lost 5 bases, and 16 bases lay in between. CDR3 coding DNA: TGTGCCAGCTCAGACACAATGGTAGGGGATAATTCACCCCTCCACTTT. Its protein product is CASSDTMVGDNSPLHF.

Concerning this clone itself: Other nucleotide sequences in the sample specify the same CDR3. V gene TRBV19 combines with J gene TRBJ1-5; 8 bases map to TRBD1. CDR3 size: 15 residues. With 4 bases clipped from V and 2 bases from J, the junction kept 4 bases outside the gene matches. Germline CDR1 is LNHDA and CDR2 is SQIVND (reference sequence). Here the CDR3 reads CASSTWGQGNQPQHF. For the CDR3, the DNA is TGTGCCAGTAGTACGTGGGGACAGGGCAATCAGCCCCAGCATTTT.

This chain links TRBV4-3 with TRBJ2-2; possibly TRBD1 for D (7 bases). This CDR3 region has 14 residues. Per the germline V gene, CDR1 is LGHNA and CDR2 is YSLEER. V gave up 1 base and J gave up 7 bases, with 10 bases separating them. For the CDR3, the DNA is TGCGCCAGCAGCCAAGCCCAGGGGGGCGGGGAGCTGTTTTTT. Its translation: CASSQAQGGGELFF.

The J gene is TRBJ2-3, the V gene TRBV28; 8 nucleotides match TRBD2. The J segment lost 0 bases and the V segment lost 4 bases, leaving 6 bases of the junction unmatched. In germline, CDR1 is MDHEN, CDR2 SYDVKM. This CDR3 spans 16 amino acids. The CDR3 DNA sequence: TGTGCCAGCAGTTCGGATAGCGGGGTTAGCACAGATACGCAGTATTTT. Its translation is CASSSDSGVSTDTQYF.

This clone was detected once. The J gene is TRBJ2-7, the V gene TRBV5-4, with TRBD1 identical over 7 bases. Trimming at V came to 3 bases and at J to 5 bases, leaving 14 bases not matched to a gene. The CDR3 has 16 amino acids. From germline, CDR1 is SGHNT and CDR2 YYREEE (reference sequence). This chain's CDR3 is CASSSGPQQGPHEQYF. Written as DNA, the CDR3 is TGTGCCAGCAGCTCCGGACCACAACAGGGGCCTCACGAGCAGTACTTC.